Each of the 14 T cell receptor beta chains below was sequenced from the same sample in a study of beta chain features in type 1 diabetes. The study's findings and limits: For Type 1 diabetes patients, all four CD4+ subsets carried TCRB CDR3s that were moderately but significantly shorter.

These receptors' antigens are unknown. cDNA synthesis used the whole RNA isolate, giving expressed TCRB sequences. Assay: immunoSEQ multiplex PCR; the TCRdb copy retains only in-frame clones and omits some. Of around 180,000 clones listed, 6.5% to 8.5% are singletons. Input material: central memory CD4+ T cells from blood. These receptors all stem from a man aged 18-30 years with type 1 diabetes.

The rearrangement uses TRBV28 and TRBJ1-6; 7 positions agree with TRBD1. CDR1 and CDR2 from the germline V gene are MDHEN and SYDVKM. V shed 7 bases, J shed 9 bases, and the junction held 9 bases outside the gene matches. The CDR3 is 14 residues long. CDR3: CASIFHRQGSPLHF. Written as DNA, the CDR3 is TGTGCCAGCATCTTTCACAGACAGGGTTCACCCCTCCACTTT.

Only a few counts were recorded for this clone. V usage is TRBV28 and J usage is TRBJ2-5; D is perhaps TRBD2 (6 bases). CDR3 length: 16 amino acids. The V end was cut by 3 bases, the J end by 2 bases, with 16 bases between. The germline V gene has CDR1 MDHEN and CDR2 SYDVKM. The CDR3 is CASSFSGGTAQETQYF. CDR3 nucleotides: TGTGCCAGCAGTTTTAGTGGGGGGACCGCTCAAGAGACCCAGTACTTC.

This chain links TRBV30 with TRBJ2-3; D is possibly TRBD2 (5 bases). The CDR3 extends over 12 amino acids. V was trimmed by 0 bases and J by 8 bases, leaving 9 bases between them. Germline V lookup: CDR1 GTSNPN, CDR2 SVGIG (reference sequence). CDR3 nucleotide sequence: TGTGCCTGGAGTGTACTAGGATTTACGCAGTATTTT. It translates to CAWSVLGFTQYF.

This chain uses TRBV5-1 with TRBJ2-5; TRBD2 matches at 10 bases. CDR3 length equals 16 residues. Germline CDR1 reads SGHRS; CDR2 reads YFSETQ. With 4 bases clipped from V and 5 bases from J, the junction kept 11 bases outside the gene matches. CDR3 amino acids: CASSLNSGTSAETQYF. The CDR3 DNA follows: TGCGCCAGCAGCCTTAACTCCGGGACTAGCGCTGAGACCCAGTACTTC.

The chain joins TRBV30 to TRBJ2-7; D may be TRBD2 (6 bases). The germline V and J ends were trimmed by 0 bases and 12 bases, with 12 bases remaining between them. This CDR3 has 11 amino acids. Germline V gene sequence: CDR1 GTSNPN, CDR2 SVGIG (reference sequence). CDR3 sequence: CAWSVMGLMYF. The CDR3, as DNA: TGTGCCTGGAGTGTAATGGGACTGATGTACTTC.

V is TRBV9 and J is TRBJ2-5; TRBD2 aligns across 10 bases. Germline CDR1 SGDLS, CDR2 YYNGEE. The CDR3 has 14 residues. V gave up 5 bases and J gave up 5 bases; unmatched junction bases: 6. The CDR3 spells CASRRLAGRETQYF. The DNA for the CDR3 is TGTGCCAGCAGGAGACTAGCGGGTCGGGAGACCCAGTACTTC. The full variable domain, completed using reference TRBV9 and TRBJ2-5, is DSGVTQTPKHLITATGQRVTLRCSPRSGDLSVYWYQQSLDQGLQFLIQYYNGEERAKGNILERFSAQQFPDLHSELNLSSLELGDSALYFCASRRLAGRETQYFGPGTRLLVL.

This chain joins TRBV4-1 and TRBJ2-7; 8 bases are shared with TRBD1. Germline assignment: CDR1 MGHRA and CDR2 YSYEKL. The V and J ends lost 1 base and 2 bases, in that order; junction bases with no gene match: 7. The CDR3 is 16 amino acids. The CDR3 nucleotides are TGCGCCAGCAGCCAAGCTATACACAGGGGGACCTACGAGCAGTACTTC. Its protein product is CASSQAIHRGTYEQYF.

A few counts support this clone. The rearrangement uses TRBV29-1 and TRBJ2-5, with 10 bases identical to TRBD2. Trimming took 3 bases from V and 4 from J; bases not matched to a gene: 8. Germline values: CDR1 SQVTM, CDR2 ANQGSEA. The CDR3 sequence is 15 residues long. CDR3 DNA sequence: TGCAGCGTTGATCCGGCTAGCGGGAGCGGAGAGACCCAGTACTTC. It translates to CSVDPASGSGETQYF. The variable domain in full, with the rest retrieved from reference TRBV29-1 and TRBJ2-5, is SAVISQKPSRDICQRGTSLTIQCQVDSQVTMMFWYRQQPGQSLTLIATANQGSEATYESGFVIDKFPISRPNLTFSTLTVSNMSPEDSSIYLCSVDPASGSGETQYFGPGTRLLVL.

This chain joins TRBV14 and TRBJ2-7, with TRBD2 matching 10 bases. Germline trimming cut 4 bases from V and 6 bases from J; bases unmatched to any gene: 6. This CDR3 has 14 residues. Per germline, CDR1 SGHDN and CDR2 FVKESK. The CDR3 reads CASSRTSGSTEQYF. CDR3 in DNA: TGTGCCAGCAGCCGGACTAGCGGATCTACCGAGCAGTACTTC.

The chain joins TRBV5-1 to TRBJ2-2, with D possibly TRBD1 on 6 matching bases. The CDR3 spans 13 residues. From germline, CDR1 is SGHRS and CDR2 YFSETQ. Trimming shortened V by 3 bases and J by 6 bases, and 9 bases separated the two germline ends. The CDR3 protein is CASSSQGSGELFF. CDR3 in DNA: TGCGCCAGCAGCTCACAGGGTTCCGGGGAGCTGTTTTTT.

This rearrangement joins TRBV9 to TRBJ2-3; D might be TRBD1 (6 bases). Germline assignment: CDR1 SGDLS and CDR2 YYNGEE. CDR3 length equals 13 residues. The V end was cut by 0 bases, the J end by 9 bases, with 11 bases between. The CDR3 here is CASSVADQGTQYF. In DNA, the CDR3 is TGTGCCAGCAGCGTAGCCGATCAGGGGACGCAGTATTTT.

This clone was seen more than once but under ten times. The chain employs TRBV4-2 and TRBJ2-3, with 8 bases matching TRBD1. CDR3 size: 17 residues. The V gene's germline CDR1 is LGHNA and CDR2 YNFKEQ. V gave up 1 base and J gave up 1 base; unmatched junction bases: 7. The DNA for the CDR3 is TGTGCCAGCAGCCAAGGTCAGGGGGCAGGGGGCACAGATACGCAGTATTTT. It translates to CASSQGQGAGGTDTQYF.

This clone has just a few counts. This chain connects TRBV7-2 to TRBJ2-7; TRBD2 agrees at 10 bases. The ends lost 6 bases at V and 4 bases at J; junction bases unmatched: 6. The CDR3 sequence is 14 residues long. The V gene's germline CDR1 is SGHTA and CDR2 FQGNSA. The CDR3 here is CASSAATSGYEQYF. In DNA, the CDR3 is TGTGCCAGCAGTGCCGCGACTAGCGGGTACGAGCAGTACTTC.

CDR3: CASSLIQVQNTYF. DNA of the CDR3: TGTGCCAGCAGTCTTATACAGGTTCAGAATACGTACTTC. V gene TRBV28 combines with J gene TRBJ2-7, with a weak D call TRBD1 (5 bases). Germline CDR1 reads MDHEN; CDR2 reads SYDVKM. Trimming took off 5 bases at V and 12 bases at J, with 20 bases between the two ends. CDR3 size: 13 residues.